This T cell receptor beta chain was sequenced during a study of cytomegalovirus exposure and HLA in healthy donors. General study results and limits: In vitro experiments confirmed that a few CMV-associated chains were specific for CMV antigens.

Trimming took 4 bases from V and 5 from J; bases not matched to a gene: 9. Germline V gives CDR1 SGHRS, CDR2 YFSETQ. This CDR3 is 16 amino acids long. On this clone itself: Its antigen is currently unknown.

The PCR employed 60 Vbeta primers together with 13 Jbeta primers. Produced via immunoSEQ multiplex PCR; TCRdb's table is partial and in-frame only. The sample table includes 150,000 or so clones. This sequence joins TRBV5-1 and TRBJ1-6; the match to TRBD1 covers 7 bases. Sequenced: PBMCs. The source is a woman between 45 and 65 years old in good health and CMV-seronegative. Here the CDR3 reads CASSQGTAVNNSPLHF. As DNA, the CDR3 is TGCGCCAGCAGCCAGGGGACAGCTGTCAATAATTCACCCCTCCACTTT.